A single sample gave rise to the 18 T cell receptor beta chains below, sequenced in a study of cytomegalovirus exposure and HLA in healthy donors. Researchers ran the PCR with 60 Vbeta and 13 Jbeta primers. The protocol was immunoSEQ multiplex PCR, while the TCRdb copy is restricted to in-frame clones and leaves out a portion. Of 95,000 to 150,000 clones listed, less than 90% are singletons. Sequenced: PBMCs. The source is a man over 45 in good health and CMV-seronegative.

This chain links TRBV7-8 with TRBJ1-5; D call uncertain. Looked up from germline, CDR1 is SGHVS and CDR2 is FQNEAQ. CDR3 length: 14 residues. Trimming cost V 4 bases and J 5 bases, with 12 bases left between them. The chain's CDR3 is CASSSEGFYQPQHF. The CDR3 nucleotides read TGTGCCAGCAGCTCGGAGGGTTTCTATCAGCCCCAGCATTTT.

The chain combines TRBV9 with TRBJ2-3; TRBD2 aligns across 10 bases. The CDR3 is 14 amino acids. J lost 6 bases, V lost 3 bases, and 4 bases had no gene match. CDR1 SGDLS and CDR2 YYNGEE come from the germline V gene. CDR3 nucleotide sequence: TGTGCCAGCAGCGGTAGCGGGAGGTGGGATACGCAGTATTTT. As protein: CASSGSGRWDTQYF.

The chain joins TRBV6-1 to TRBJ1-4, with a possible D match to TRBD1 (6 bases). Germline lookup yields CDR1 MNHNS and CDR2 SASEGT. V was cut by 3 bases and J by 3 bases, with 11 bases left in between. The CDR3 runs 15 residues. The CDR3 DNA sequence: TGTGCCAGCAGTGAGCGGTGGGGGCCTAATGAAAAACTGTTTTTT. Its protein is CASSERWGPNEKLFF.

The V gene is TRBV7-6, the J gene TRBJ2-1; 11 bases are a match to TRBD2. V trimming: 0 bases; J trimming: 10 bases; junction bases outside the gene matches: 11. The germline V gene encodes CDR1 SGHVS and CDR2 FNYEAQ. The CDR3 has 17 residues. The CDR3 spells CASSLALLAGAPGEQFF. CDR3 in DNA: TGTGCCAGCAGCTTAGCTCTACTAGCGGGAGCCCCGGGGGAGCAGTTCTTC.

The chain recombines TRBV6-5 with TRBJ1-2; 12 positions match TRBD1. There are 15 residues in the CDR3. In germline, CDR1 is MNHEY, CDR2 SVGAGI. V was pared by 6 bases and J by 0 bases, with 2 bases of the junction left unmatched. CDR3 amino acids: CASRGQGAANYGYTF. CDR3 coding DNA: TGTGCCAGCAGGGGACAGGGGGCGGCTAACTATGGCTACACCTTC.

About this clone itself: The same CDR3 is also encoded by other DNA sequences in this sample. The chain employs TRBV9 and TRBJ2-7, with 12 bases aligning to TRBD2. Germline V gene data show CDR1 as SGDLS and CDR2 as YYNGEE. The ends lost 0 bases at V and 3 bases at J; junction bases unmatched: 1. CDR3 length: 15 amino acids. The CDR3 loop reads CASSVGLAGDYEQYF. CDR3 DNA: TGTGCCAGCAGCGTAGGACTAGCGGGAGACTACGAGCAGTACTTC.

This clone was counted a few times. J is TRBJ2-2 and V is TRBV27; 10 bases fit TRBD2. This CDR3 is 18 amino acids long. The germline CDR1 and CDR2 sequences are MNHEY and SMNVEV (reference sequence). The V gene end was trimmed by 6 bases and the J gene end by 4 bases; junction bases not matched to a gene: 14. CDR3 DNA sequence: TGTGCCAGCAGCCCCATTGAATTGACTAGCGGGTTCACCGGGGAGCTGTTTTTT. This codes for CASSPIELTSGFTGELFF.

The rearrangement joins TRBV4-1 to TRBJ2-7, with 8 bases fitting TRBD2. Germline CDR1 and CDR2: MGHRA and YSYEKL. This CDR3 contains 16 residues. The ends lost 2 bases at V and 5 bases at J; junction bases unmatched: 11. This chain's CDR3 is CASSQRPAGGGDEQYF. The CDR3 bases are TGCGCCAGCAGCCAAAGGCCGGCGGGAGGAGGGGACGAGCAGTACTTC.

This clone was counted once. This chain joins TRBV9 and TRBJ2-1; a weak D match, TRBD1 (5 bases). Trimming stripped 0 bases from V and 4 bases from J, with 8 bases between. The CDR3 sequence is 14 residues long. CDR1 is SGDLS and CDR2 is YYNGEE in the germline V gene. The CDR3 DNA reads as TGTGCCAGCAGCGTAGCGGCAGGGTACAATGAGCAGTTCTTC. Translated, it gives CASSVAAGYNEQFF.

This chain uses TRBV5-4 with TRBJ2-1, with TRBD2 identical over 7 bases. The ends lost 3 bases at V and 2 bases at J; junction bases unmatched: 8. The CDR3 runs 16 residues. CDR1 and CDR2 from the germline V gene are SGHNT and YYREEE (reference sequence). The DNA of the CDR3 is TGTGCCAGCAGCTCGCCCAGGGAGGGGCCCTACAATGAGCAGTTCTTC. Its protein is CASSSPREGPYNEQFF.

V gene TRBV4-1 combines with J gene TRBJ2-7; TRBD2 matches at 12 bases. CDR3 length equals 17 residues. V was pared by 1 base and J by 9 bases, with 13 bases of the junction left unmatched. The germline gives CDR1 MGHRA, CDR2 YSYEKL. For the CDR3, the DNA is TGCGCCAGCAGCCAAGGGGCTAGCGGGAGGGCGAACCCCCTGCAGTACTTC. Protein: CASSQGASGRANPLQYF.

The genes are TRBV4-1 and TRBJ2-2, with TRBD1 matching 8 bases. Germline CDR1 reads MGHRA; CDR2 reads YSYEKL. The CDR3 runs to 15 residues. Unmatched junction bases numbered 4, after V lost 3 bases and J lost 4 bases. CDR3 sequence reads: CASSQGDRSTGELFF. The CDR3 region has the DNA TGCGCCAGCAGCCAGGGGGACAGGAGCACCGGGGAGCTGTTTTTT.

The chain is built from TRBV28 and TRBJ1-1, with 10 bases that match TRBD1. The germline V gene encodes CDR1 MDHEN and CDR2 SYDVKM. The CDR3 consists of 15 residues. V shed 8 bases, J shed 5 bases, and the junction held 11 bases outside the gene matches. In DNA form, the CDR3 reads TGTGCCAGCGGTATCGACAGGGGGCGGAGGACTGAAGCTTTCTTT. Protein: CASGIDRGRRTEAFF.

V is TRBV2 and J is TRBJ2-4; tentative D call: TRBD2 (5 bases). Germline assignment: CDR1 SNHLY and CDR2 FYNNEI. Trimming stripped 5 bases from V and 5 bases from J, with 19 bases between. The CDR3 is 16 residues long. The CDR3: CASSTGLTPGENIQYF. The CDR3 coding sequence is TGTGCCAGCAGTACTGGACTGACCCCCGGCGAAAACATTCAGTACTTC.

The chain uses TRBV7-9 and TRBJ1-6, with D perhaps matching TRBD1 (6 bases). CDR1 is SEHNR, CDR2 FQNEAQ, per germline (reference sequence). V lost 5 bases and J 5 bases, leaving 16 bases between the germline ends. The length of the CDR3 is 16 residues. The DNA of the CDR3 is TGTGCCAGCAGCCCACCAGGGGCTGCTAATAATTCACCCCTCCACTTT. Its translation: CASSPPGAANNSPLHF.

The gene calls are TRBV6-1 and TRBJ1-3; D possibly corresponds to TRBD1 (5 bases). Germline V lookup: CDR1 MNHNS, CDR2 SASEGT. This CDR3 is 14 amino acids long. V dropped 2 bases and J dropped 2 bases, with 7 bases sitting between them. This chain's CDR3 is CASSEIGAGNTIYF. CDR3 sequence (DNA): TGTGCCAGCAGTGAAATAGGGGCTGGAAACACCATATATTTT.

The chain is built from TRBV6-5 and TRBJ2-3; 11 positions match TRBD2. This CDR3 spans 16 amino acids. CDR1 and CDR2 from the germline V gene are MNHEY and SVGAGI. With V trimmed by 4 bases and J by 3 bases, 6 bases remained unmatched. The CDR3 protein is CASSSLAGVRTDTQYF. CDR3 nucleotide sequence: TGTGCCAGCAGTTCACTAGCGGGAGTTAGAACAGATACGCAGTATTTT.

The gene calls are TRBV6-1 and TRBJ1-1; 7 bases match TRBD1. Germline V gives CDR1 MNHNS, CDR2 SASEGT. The ends lost 5 bases at V and 1 base at J; junction bases unmatched: 1. The CDR3 has 13 amino acids. This CDR3 is CASSRQGNTEAFF. DNA of the CDR3: TGTGCCAGCAGTAGACAGGGGAACACTGAAGCTTTCTTT.